These 20 T cell receptor beta chains were sequenced from one sample in a study of T cells in Graves' hyperthyroidism and ophthalmopathy. Template material for amplifying TCR beta CDR3 regions consisted of RNA transcripts. Primed by the HTBI set, a first-round RT-PCR was run on the TCR CDR3. TCRdb ran MiXCR on the multiplex PCR reads and lists one entry per CDR3 protein. The sample yields roughly 170,000 distinct CDR3 sequences, around 8.9% seen once. The sample taken for sequencing was blood. These TCRs come from a woman younger than 30 with Graves' hyperthyroidism that later progressed to Graves' ophthalmopathy.

This clonotype was seen only a few times. A much larger clone differs from this one at a single base, so this may be a read error. Here the CDR3 omits its conserved ending phenylalanine or tryptophan, so a read error is the likely source. The V gene is TRBV20-1, the J gene TRBJ2-3; 11 bases agree with TRBD2. V trimming: 6 bases; J trimming: 2 bases; junction bases outside the gene matches: 13. This CDR3 is built from 17 residues. Germline V lookup: CDR1 DFQATT, CDR2 SNEGSKA (reference sequence). This CDR3 reads CSASGTSGAPFTDTQYL. For the CDR3, the DNA is TGCAGTGCCTCAGGGACTAGCGGAGCTCCTTTCACAGATACGCAGTATCTT.

This clonotype was counted many times. The chain has TRBV10-3 and TRBJ1-3; D is uncertain. The CDR3 length is 14 residues. The germline CDR1 and CDR2 sequences are ENHRY and SYGVKD. Trimming stripped 7 bases from V and 0 bases from J, with 10 bases between. CDR3 DNA sequence: TGTGCCATCACTGGAACTGACTCTGGAAACACCATATATTTT. This sequence encodes CAITGTDSGNTIYF.

This clonotype was seen many times. The chain carries TRBV12-5 and TRBJ1-1, with D unresolved. The CDR3 sequence is 18 residues long. The germline gives CDR1 LGHNT, CDR2 FRNRAP. V lost 9 bases and J 3 bases, leaving 29 bases between the germline ends. CDR3 sequence: CARPTLPSPVRRDTEAFF. In DNA, the CDR3 is TGTGCTAGACCCACTCTCCCAAGTCCAGTGAGGAGGGACACTGAAGCTTTCTTT.

This clonotype appeared a few times. Here the CDR3 reads CASSVDLTGELFF. CDR3 in DNA: TGTGCCAGCAGCGTAGACCTCACCGGGGAGCTGTTTTTT. V gene TRBV9 combines with J gene TRBJ2-2; D ambiguous. This CDR3 spans 13 amino acids. V was clipped by 0 bases and J by 4 bases, with 4 bases between them. Per the germline V gene, CDR1 is SGDLS and CDR2 is YYNGEE. The full variable domain, rest sourced from reference TRBV9 and TRBJ2-2, is DSGVTQTPKHLITATGQRVTLRCSPRSGDLSVYWYQQSLDQGLQFLIQYYNGEERAKGNILERFSAQQFPDLHSELNLSSLELGDSALYFCASSVDLTGELFFGEGSRLTVL.

This chain connects TRBV9 to TRBJ2-1, with 10 bases identical to TRBD2. The CDR3 sequence is 15 residues long. CDR1 and CDR2 from the germline V gene are SGDLS and YYNGEE. Trimming cost V 2 bases and J 8 bases; bases outside gene matches: 7. CDR3 loop: CASSVSGREVDEQFF. The CDR3 nucleotides read TGTGCCAGCAGCGTCAGCGGGAGGGAGGTCGATGAGCAGTTCTTC. The whole variable domain, filled in from reference TRBV9 and TRBJ2-1, reads DSGVTQTPKHLITATGQRVTLRCSPRSGDLSVYWYQQSLDQGLQFLIQYYNGEERAKGNILERFSAQQFPDLHSELNLSSLELGDSALYFCASSVSGREVDEQFFGPGTRLTVL.

The sample holds many counts of this clonotype. V and J are TRBV30 and TRBJ1-2; TRBD1 is a possible D gene (6 bases). The CDR3 extends over 14 amino acids. CDR1 GTSNPN and CDR2 SVGIG come from the germline V gene (reference sequence). V gave up 0 bases and J gave up 8 bases, with 16 bases separating them. CDR3 sequence (DNA): TGTGCCTGGAGTGTACTCCGGACAGTGAAAGGCTACACCTTC. This codes for CAWSVLRTVKGYTF.

The chain recombines TRBV20-1 with TRBJ2-1, with D possibly being TRBD1 or TRBD2 (5 bases each). This CDR3 region has 16 residues. V shed 0 bases and J shed 1 base, with 13 bases lying between them. Germline CDR1 is DFQATT and CDR2 is SNEGSKA (reference sequence). The CDR3 sequence is CSARDWDGFSYNEQFF. The CDR3 region has the DNA TGCAGTGCTAGAGATTGGGACGGGTTTTCCTACAATGAGCAGTTCTTC.

At least ten counts were recorded for this clonotype. In DNA, the CDR3 is TGTGCCAGCAGTCTACTAGCGGGGTTCCAAGAGACCCAGTACTTC. Its translation is CASSLLAGFQETQYF. J is TRBJ2-5 and V is TRBV7-8; 10 bases line up with TRBD2. Trimming took 6 bases from V and 1 from J; bases not matched to a gene: 5. CDR1 and CDR2 from the germline V gene are SGHVS and FQNEAQ. The CDR3 is 15 residues long.

This clonotype was found a few times. This chain connects TRBV5-4 to TRBJ1-3; D is unclear. CDR1 SGHNT and CDR2 YYREEE come from the germline V gene (reference sequence). The CDR3 contains 11 residues. V was cut by 5 bases and J by 2 bases, with 2 bases left in between. The CDR3 region is CASSTGNTIYF. The CDR3 coding sequence is TGTGCCAGCAGTACTGGAAACACCATATATTTT. Together with reference TRBV5-4 and TRBJ1-3, the CDR3 gives the full variable domain: ETGVTQSPTHLIKTRGQQVTLRCSSQSGHNTVSWYQQALGQGPQFIFQYYREEENGRGNFPPRFSGLQFPNYSSELNVNALELDDSALYLCASSTGNTIYFGEGSWLTVV.

To note about this clonotype: A much larger clone differs from this one at a single base, so this may be a read error. The genes are TRBV6-1 and TRBJ1-1; D is ambiguous. CDR3 length: 13 amino acids. Germline assignment: CDR1 MNHNS and CDR2 SASEGT. CDR3 in amino acids: CASSKTGIAEALF. CDR3 bases: TGTGCCAGCTCGAAAACGGGGATTGCTGAAGCTCTCTTT.

This clonotype occurred many times. The chain recombines TRBV6-1 with TRBJ2-1; perhaps TRBD2 as D (6 bases). This CDR3 has 17 residues. Germline V CDR1 and CDR2: MNHNS, SASEGT. V was pared by 2 bases and J by 7 bases, with 21 bases between. This CDR3 reads CASSEWASVSHLNEQFF. For the CDR3, the DNA is TGTGCCAGCAGTGAATGGGCTAGCGTCTCCCATCTGAATGAGCAGTTCTTC.

This clonotype was observed many times. The chain has TRBV6-1 and TRBJ1-4, with 10 bases that match TRBD1. The CDR3 spans 14 residues. Germline V CDR1 and CDR2: MNHNS, SASEGT. Losses at the gene ends were 6 bases for V and 7 bases for J; bases not matched to a gene: 5. The CDR3 sequence is CASRGQGGGEKLFF. DNA for the CDR3: TGTGCCAGCAGAGGACAGGGGGGTGGTGAAAAACTGTTTTTT.

In nucleotides, the CDR3 is TGCAGTGCTACCCCCGCGAACACCGGGGAGCTGTTTTTT. This gives the protein CSATPANTGELFF. The rearrangement joins TRBV20-1 to TRBJ2-2; D remains unclear. In germline, CDR1 is DFQATT, CDR2 SNEGSKA (reference sequence). With 4 bases removed from V and 0 bases from J, the gap between germline ends came to 6 bases. CDR3 length: 13 residues.

This clonotype was detected ten times or more. The chain is built from TRBV19 and TRBJ2-3; 7 positions agree with TRBD2. Germline V gene data show CDR1 as LNHDA and CDR2 as SQIVND (reference sequence). Germline trimming cut 6 bases from V and 2 bases from J; bases unmatched to any gene: 5. The CDR3 has 14 amino acids. This CDR3 is CASSAGEITDTQYF. The DNA for the CDR3 is TGTGCCAGTAGCGCGGGGGAGATCACAGATACGCAGTATTTT.

This clonotype was observed at least ten times. The CDR3 DNA reads TGTGCCAGCAGCGTCGTCCAGGGGGCGAGAACAGATACGCAGTATTTT. Its translation: CASSVVQGARTDTQYF. The genes are TRBV11-1 and TRBJ2-3; 8 positions agree with TRBD1. Germline CDR1 and CDR2: SGHAT and FQDESV (reference sequence). Trimming removed 5 bases from V and 3 bases from J; junction bases left unmatched: 10. This CDR3 is built from 16 residues.

Many counts were recorded for this clonotype. This rearrangement joins TRBV14 to TRBJ1-5; 8 nucleotides agree with TRBD1. The CDR3 sequence is 13 residues long. Germline CDR1 is SGHDN and CDR2 is FVKESK. The V segment lost 5 bases and the J segment 9 bases; nucleotides outside the gene matches: 6. CDR3 sequence reads: CASSYGQGMPQHF. The CDR3 coding sequence is TGTGCCAGCAGCTACGGACAGGGAATGCCCCAGCATTTT.

In its sample, this clonotype was seen many times. CDR3 sequence reads: CASSEAGTGELFF. CDR3 coding DNA: TGTGCCAGCAGTGAAGCGGGGACCGGGGAGCTGTTTTTT. V is TRBV6-1 and J is TRBJ2-2; no firm D call. CDR3 length: 13 amino acids. Germline V gene lookup returns CDR1 MNHNS and CDR2 SASEGT. V lost 0 bases to trimming and J lost 5 bases, with 4 bases between them.

This clonotype was recorded at least ten times. The genes are TRBV13 and TRBJ2-7; no firm D call. This CDR3 spans 11 amino acids. V was cut by 1 base and J by 9 bases, with 7 bases left in between. From germline, CDR1 is PRHDT and CDR2 FYEKMQ (reference sequence). The CDR3: CASSLDGRQYF. CDR3 in DNA: TGTGCCAGCAGCTTAGATGGAAGGCAGTACTTC.

This clonotype was seen repeatedly, ten times or more. The chain is built from TRBV2 and TRBJ1-1; D is unresolved. Germline CDR1 SNHLY, CDR2 FYNNEI. Trimming took off 6 bases at V and 4 bases at J, with 30 bases between the two ends. The CDR3 length is 19 residues. CDR3 sequence reads: CASSRKLPGDAVGSTEAFF. The CDR3 DNA reads as TGTGCCAGCAGCCGGAAATTACCAGGAGACGCCGTTGGCTCCACTGAAGCTTTCTTT.

This chain connects TRBV19 to TRBJ1-4; D not certain. The germline V and J ends were trimmed by 4 bases and 8 bases, with 11 bases remaining between them. Per germline, CDR1 LNHDA and CDR2 SQIVND (reference sequence). This CDR3 has 13 residues. CDR3 nucleotide sequence: TGTGCCAGTAGTACCGCGGGTTTGGAAAAACTGTTTTTT. Encoded protein: CASSTAGLEKLFF.